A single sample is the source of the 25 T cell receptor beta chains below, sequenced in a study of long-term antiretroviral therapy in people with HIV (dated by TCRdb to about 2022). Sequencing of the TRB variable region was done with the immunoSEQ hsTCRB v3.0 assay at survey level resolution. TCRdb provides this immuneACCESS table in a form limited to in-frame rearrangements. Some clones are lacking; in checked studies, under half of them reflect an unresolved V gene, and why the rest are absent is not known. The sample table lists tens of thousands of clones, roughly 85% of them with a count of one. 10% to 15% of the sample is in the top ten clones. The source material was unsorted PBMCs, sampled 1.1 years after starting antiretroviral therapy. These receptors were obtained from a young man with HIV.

CDR3 in amino acids: CASSWLGDSYEQYF. The CDR3 nucleotides read TGTGCCAGCAGCTGGCTGGGGGACTCCTACGAGCAGTACTTC. The gene calls are TRBV7-2 and TRBJ2-7; either TRBD1 or TRBD2 may fit D (5 bases each). Germline V gene lookup returns CDR1 SGHTA and CDR2 FQGNSA. The CDR3 consists of 14 residues. Trimming removed 4 bases from V and 0 bases from J, with 10 bases in between.

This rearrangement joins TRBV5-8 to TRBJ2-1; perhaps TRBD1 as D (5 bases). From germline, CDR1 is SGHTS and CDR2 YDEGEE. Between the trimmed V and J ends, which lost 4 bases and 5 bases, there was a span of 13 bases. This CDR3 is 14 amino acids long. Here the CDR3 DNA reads TGTGCCAGCAGCCATGACAGAGTAAACAATGAGCAGTTCTTC. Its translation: CASSHDRVNNEQFF.

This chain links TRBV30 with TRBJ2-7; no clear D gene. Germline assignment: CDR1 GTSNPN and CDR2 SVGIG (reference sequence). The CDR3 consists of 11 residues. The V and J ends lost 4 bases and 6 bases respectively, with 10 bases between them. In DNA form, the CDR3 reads TGTGCCTGGATCGGCGCCGCCGAGCAGTACTTC. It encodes CAWIGAAEQYF.

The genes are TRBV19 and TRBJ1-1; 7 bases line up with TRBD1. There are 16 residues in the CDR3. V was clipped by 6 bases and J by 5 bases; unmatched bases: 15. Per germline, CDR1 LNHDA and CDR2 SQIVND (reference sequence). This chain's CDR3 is CASSMLPGQILTEAFF. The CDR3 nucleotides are TGTGCCAGTAGCATGCTGCCGGGACAGATTTTAACTGAAGCTTTCTTT.

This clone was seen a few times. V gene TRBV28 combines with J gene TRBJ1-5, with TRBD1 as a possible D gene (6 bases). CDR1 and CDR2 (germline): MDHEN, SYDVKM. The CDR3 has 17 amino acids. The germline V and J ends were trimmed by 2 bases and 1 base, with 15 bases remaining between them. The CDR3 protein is CASSLGGGAGSNQPQHF. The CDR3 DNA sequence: TGTGCCAGCAGTTTAGGGGGCGGGGCAGGGAGCAATCAGCCCCAGCATTTT.

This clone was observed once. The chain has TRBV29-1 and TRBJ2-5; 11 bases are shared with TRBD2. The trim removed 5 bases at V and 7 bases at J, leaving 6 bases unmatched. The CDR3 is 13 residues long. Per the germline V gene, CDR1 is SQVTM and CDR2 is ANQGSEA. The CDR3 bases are TGCAGCGTTCGGACTAGCGGGCGAGGGACCCAGTACTTC. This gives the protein CSVRTSGRGTQYF.

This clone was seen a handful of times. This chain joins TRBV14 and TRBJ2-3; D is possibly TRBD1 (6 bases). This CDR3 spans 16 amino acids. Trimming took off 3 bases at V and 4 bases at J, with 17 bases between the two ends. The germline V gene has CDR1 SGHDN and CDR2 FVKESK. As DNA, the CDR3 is TGTGCCAGCAGCCACCCTCAACAGGGCGGCCCAGATACGCAGTATTTT. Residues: CASSHPQQGGPDTQYF.

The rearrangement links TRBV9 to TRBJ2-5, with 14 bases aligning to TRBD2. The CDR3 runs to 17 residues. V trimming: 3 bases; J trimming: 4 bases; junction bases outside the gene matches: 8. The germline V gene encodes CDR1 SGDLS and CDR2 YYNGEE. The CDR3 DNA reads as TGTGCCAGCAGCGCGAGAGGGACTAGCGGGAGACGAGAGACCCAGTACTTC. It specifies CASSARGTSGRRETQYF.

This CDR3 reads CATSPDTGSGNTIYF. The CDR3 region has the DNA TGTGCCACCTCCCCTGACACAGGGAGTGGAAACACCATATATTTT. This chain connects TRBV6-1 to TRBJ1-3; D is perhaps TRBD1 (6 bases). Trimming stripped 10 bases from V and 3 bases from J, with 19 bases between. This CDR3 has 15 residues. Germline loops: CDR1 MNHNS, CDR2 SASEGT.

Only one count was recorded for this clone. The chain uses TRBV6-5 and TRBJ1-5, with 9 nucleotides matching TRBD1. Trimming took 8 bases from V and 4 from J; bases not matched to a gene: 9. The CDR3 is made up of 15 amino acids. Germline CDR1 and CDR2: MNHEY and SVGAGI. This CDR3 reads CASCPGTGLNQPQHF. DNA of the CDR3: TGTGCCAGCTGCCCCGGGACAGGGTTAAATCAGCCCCAGCATTTT.

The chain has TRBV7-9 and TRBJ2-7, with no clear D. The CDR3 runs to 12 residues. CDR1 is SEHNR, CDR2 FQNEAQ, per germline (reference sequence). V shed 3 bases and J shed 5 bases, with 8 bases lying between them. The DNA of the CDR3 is TGTGCCAGCAGCTTTACTGGAGACGAGCAGTACTTC. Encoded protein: CASSFTGDEQYF.

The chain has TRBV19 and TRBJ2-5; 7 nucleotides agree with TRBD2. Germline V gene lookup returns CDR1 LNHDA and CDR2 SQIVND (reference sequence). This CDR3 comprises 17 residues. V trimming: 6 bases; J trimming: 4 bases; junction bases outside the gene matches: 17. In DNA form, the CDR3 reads TGTGCCAGTAGCACCTTGGAGTGGGGGGGTCTTCTAGAGACCCAGTACTTC. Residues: CASSTLEWGGLLETQYF. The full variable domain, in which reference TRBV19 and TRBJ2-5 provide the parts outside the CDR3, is DGGITQSPKYLFRKEGQNVTLSCEQNLNHDAMYWYRQDPGQGLRLIYYSQIVNDFQKGDIAEGYSVSREKKESFPLTVTSAQKNPTAFYLCASSTLEWGGLLETQYFGPGTRLLVL.

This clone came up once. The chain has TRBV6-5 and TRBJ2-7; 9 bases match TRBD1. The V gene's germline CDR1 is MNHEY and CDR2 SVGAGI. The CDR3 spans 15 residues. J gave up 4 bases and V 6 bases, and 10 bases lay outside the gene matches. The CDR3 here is CASSPPGTGFYEQYF. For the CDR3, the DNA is TGTGCCAGCAGCCCCCCCGGGACAGGGTTTTACGAGCAGTACTTC.

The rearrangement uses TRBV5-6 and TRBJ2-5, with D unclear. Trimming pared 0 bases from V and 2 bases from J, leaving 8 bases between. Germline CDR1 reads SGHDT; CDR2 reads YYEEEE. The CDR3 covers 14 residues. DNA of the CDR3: TGTGCCAGCAGCTTGGCCTACGCACAAGAGACCCAGTACTTC. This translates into CASSLAYAQETQYF.

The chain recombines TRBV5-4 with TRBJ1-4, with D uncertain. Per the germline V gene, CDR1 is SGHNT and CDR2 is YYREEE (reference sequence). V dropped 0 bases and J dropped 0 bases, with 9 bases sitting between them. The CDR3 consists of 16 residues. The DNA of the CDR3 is TGTGCCAGCAGCTTGGCGGCGGGTGCAACTAATGAAAAACTGTTTTTT. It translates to CASSLAAGATNEKLFF.

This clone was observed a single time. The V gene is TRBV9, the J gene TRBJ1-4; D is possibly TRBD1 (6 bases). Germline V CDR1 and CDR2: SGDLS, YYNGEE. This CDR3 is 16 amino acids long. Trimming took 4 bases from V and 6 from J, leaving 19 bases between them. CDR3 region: CASSLNPGQDDEKLFF. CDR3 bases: TGTGCCAGCAGCCTTAATCCGGGACAAGACGATGAAAAACTGTTTTTT. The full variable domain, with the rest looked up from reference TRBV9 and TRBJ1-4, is DSGVTQTPKHLITATGQRVTLRCSPRSGDLSVYWYQQSLDQGLQFLIQYYNGEERAKGNILERFSAQQFPDLHSELNLSSLELGDSALYFCASSLNPGQDDEKLFFGSGTQLSVL.

The CDR3 is CASSLAGGDGDTQYF. In DNA, the CDR3 is TGCGCCAGCAGCTTGGCCGGGGGGGACGGAGATACGCAGTATTTT. This chain connects TRBV5-1 to TRBJ2-3; 8 bases agree with TRBD2. The length of the CDR3 is 15 residues. Trimming at V came to 0 bases and at J to 5 bases, leaving 5 bases not matched to a gene. Germline V CDR1 and CDR2: SGHRS, YFSETQ.

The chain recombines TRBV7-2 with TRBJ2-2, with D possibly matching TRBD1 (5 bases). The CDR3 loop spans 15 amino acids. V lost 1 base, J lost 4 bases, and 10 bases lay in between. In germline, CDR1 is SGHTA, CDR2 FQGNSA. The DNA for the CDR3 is TGTGCCAGCAGCTTAGTGGGGCACTTCACCGGGGAGCTGTTTTTT. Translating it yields CASSLVGHFTGELFF.

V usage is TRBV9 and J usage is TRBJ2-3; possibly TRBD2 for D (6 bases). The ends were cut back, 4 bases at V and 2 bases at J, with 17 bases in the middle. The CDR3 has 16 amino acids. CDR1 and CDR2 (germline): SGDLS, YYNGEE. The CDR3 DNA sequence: TGTGCCAGCAGCCCGACGTGGGCGGGGTTCACAGATACGCAGTATTTT. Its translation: CASSPTWAGFTDTQYF.

CDR3 sequence reads: CATSRGAVTPYEQYF. Here the CDR3 DNA reads TGTGCCACCAGCAGAGGTGCGGTAACCCCCTACGAGCAGTACTTC. V usage is TRBV15 and J usage is TRBJ2-7; no definite D call. The V end was cut by 1 base, the J end by 2 bases, with 12 bases between. Looked up from germline, CDR1 is LNHNV and CDR2 is YYDKDF (reference sequence). This CDR3 contains 15 residues.

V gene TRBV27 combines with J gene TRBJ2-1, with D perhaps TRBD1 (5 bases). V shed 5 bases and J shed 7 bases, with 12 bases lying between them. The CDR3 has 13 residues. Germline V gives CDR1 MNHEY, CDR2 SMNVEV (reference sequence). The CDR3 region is CASSPDRTNEQFF. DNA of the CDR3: TGTGCCAGCAGTCCCGACAGAACTAATGAGCAGTTCTTC.

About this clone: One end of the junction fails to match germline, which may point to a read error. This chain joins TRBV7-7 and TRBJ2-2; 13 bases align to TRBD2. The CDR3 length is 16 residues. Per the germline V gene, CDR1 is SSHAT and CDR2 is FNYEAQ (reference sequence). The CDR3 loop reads CASSSEGLAGNGELFF. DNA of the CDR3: TGTGCTAGCAGCTCCGAGGGACTAGCGGGGAATGGGGAGCTGTTTTTT.

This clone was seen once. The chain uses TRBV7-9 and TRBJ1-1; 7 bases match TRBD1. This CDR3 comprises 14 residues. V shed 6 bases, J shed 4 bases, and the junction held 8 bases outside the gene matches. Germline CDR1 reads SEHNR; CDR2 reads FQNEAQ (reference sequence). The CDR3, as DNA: TGTGCCAGCAGTCCTCAGGGGGGGGGCACTGAAGCTTTCTTT. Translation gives CASSPQGGGTEAFF.

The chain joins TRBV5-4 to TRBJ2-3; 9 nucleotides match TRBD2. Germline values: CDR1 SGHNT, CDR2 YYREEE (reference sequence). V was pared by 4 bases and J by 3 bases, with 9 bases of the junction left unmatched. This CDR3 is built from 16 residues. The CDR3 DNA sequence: TGTGCCAGCAGCCCACGCGGCGGGGGGGCAACAGATACGCAGTATTTT. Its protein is CASSPRGGGATDTQYF.

CDR3 nucleotide sequence: TGTGCCAGCAGCTCACAGGGGGCGTATAATGAGCAGTTCTTC. Translating gives CASSSQGAYNEQFF. The V call is TRBV7-9, the J call TRBJ2-1, with 9 bases matching TRBD1. The V gene's germline CDR1 is SEHNR and CDR2 FQNEAQ (reference sequence). The CDR3 spans 14 residues. The J segment lost 7 bases and the V segment lost 4 bases, leaving 5 bases of the junction unmatched.